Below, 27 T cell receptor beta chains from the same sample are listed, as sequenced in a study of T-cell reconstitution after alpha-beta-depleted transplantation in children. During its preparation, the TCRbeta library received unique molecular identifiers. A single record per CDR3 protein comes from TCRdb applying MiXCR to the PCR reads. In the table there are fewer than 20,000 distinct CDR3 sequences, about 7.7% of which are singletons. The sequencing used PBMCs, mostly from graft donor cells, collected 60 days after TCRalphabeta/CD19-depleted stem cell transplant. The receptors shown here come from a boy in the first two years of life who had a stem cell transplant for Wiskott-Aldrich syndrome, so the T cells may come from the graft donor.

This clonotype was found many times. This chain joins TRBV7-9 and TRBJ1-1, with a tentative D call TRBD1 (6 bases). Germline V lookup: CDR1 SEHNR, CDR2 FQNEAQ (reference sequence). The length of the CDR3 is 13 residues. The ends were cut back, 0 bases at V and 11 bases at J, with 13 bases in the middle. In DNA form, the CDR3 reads TGTGCCAGCAGCTTAGCGGGGGCGACGTTCGCTTTCTTT. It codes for CASSLAGATFAFF.

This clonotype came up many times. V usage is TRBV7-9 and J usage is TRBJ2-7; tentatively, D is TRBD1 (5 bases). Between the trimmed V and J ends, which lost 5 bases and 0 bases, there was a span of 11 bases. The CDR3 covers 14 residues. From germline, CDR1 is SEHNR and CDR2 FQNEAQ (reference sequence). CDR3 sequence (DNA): TGTGCCAGCAGCACACATGACAGCTCCTACGAGCAGTACTTC. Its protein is CASSTHDSSYEQYF. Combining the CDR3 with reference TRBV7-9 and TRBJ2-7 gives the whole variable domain DTGVSQNPRHKITKRGQNVTFRCDPISEHNRLYWYRQTLGQGPEFLTYFQNEAQLEKSRLLSDRFSAERPKGSFSTLEIQRTEQGDSAMYLCASSTHDSSYEQYFGPGTRLTVT.

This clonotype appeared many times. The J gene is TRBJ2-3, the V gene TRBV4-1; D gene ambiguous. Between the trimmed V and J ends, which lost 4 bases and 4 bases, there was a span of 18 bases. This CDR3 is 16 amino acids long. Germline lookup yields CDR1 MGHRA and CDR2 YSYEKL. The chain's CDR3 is CASSRRVSPSADTQYF. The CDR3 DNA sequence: TGCGCCAGCAGCCGCCGGGTCTCCCCCAGCGCAGATACGCAGTATTTT.

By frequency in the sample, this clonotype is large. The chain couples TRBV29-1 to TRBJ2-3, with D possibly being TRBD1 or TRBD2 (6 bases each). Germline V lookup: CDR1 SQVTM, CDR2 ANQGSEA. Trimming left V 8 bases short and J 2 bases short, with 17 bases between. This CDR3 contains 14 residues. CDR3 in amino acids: CSFRGPDFTDTQYF. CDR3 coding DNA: TGCAGCTTCCGGGGGCCCGACTTCACAGATACGCAGTATTTT.

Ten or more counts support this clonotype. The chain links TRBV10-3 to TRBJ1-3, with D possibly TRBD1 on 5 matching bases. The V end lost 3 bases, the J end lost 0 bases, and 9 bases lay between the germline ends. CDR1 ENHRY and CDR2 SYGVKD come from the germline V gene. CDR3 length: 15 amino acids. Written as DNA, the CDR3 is TGTGCCATCAGTGATTTCGACAGCTCTGGAAACACCATATATTTT. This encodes CAISDFDSSGNTIYF.

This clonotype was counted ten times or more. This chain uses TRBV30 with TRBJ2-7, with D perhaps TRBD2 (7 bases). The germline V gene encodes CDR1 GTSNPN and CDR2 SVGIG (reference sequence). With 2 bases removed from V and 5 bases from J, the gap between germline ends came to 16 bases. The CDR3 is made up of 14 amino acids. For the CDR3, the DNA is TGTGCCTGGAGTCGTGGGGGGGCGGATGACGAGCAGTACTTC. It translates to CAWSRGGADDEQYF.

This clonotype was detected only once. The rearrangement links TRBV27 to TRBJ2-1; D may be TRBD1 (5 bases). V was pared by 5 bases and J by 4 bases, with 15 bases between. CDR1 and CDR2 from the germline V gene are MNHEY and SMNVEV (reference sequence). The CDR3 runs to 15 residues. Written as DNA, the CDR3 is TGTGCCAGCAGTCCACAGGTTGTGGGGTACAATGAGCAGTTCTTC. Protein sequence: CASSPQVVGYNEQFF.

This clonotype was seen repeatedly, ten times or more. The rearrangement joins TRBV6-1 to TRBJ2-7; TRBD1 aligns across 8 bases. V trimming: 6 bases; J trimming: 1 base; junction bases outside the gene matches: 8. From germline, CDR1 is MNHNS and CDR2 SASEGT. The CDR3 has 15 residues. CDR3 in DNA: TGTGCCAGCAGGAGGGGACAGGACGTTTCCTACGAGCAGTACTTC. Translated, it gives CASRRGQDVSYEQYF.

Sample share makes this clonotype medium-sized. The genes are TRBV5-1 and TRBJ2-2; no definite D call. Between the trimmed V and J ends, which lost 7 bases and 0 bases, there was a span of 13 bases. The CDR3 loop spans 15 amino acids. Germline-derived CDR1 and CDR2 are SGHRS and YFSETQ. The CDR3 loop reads CASVELPANTGELFF. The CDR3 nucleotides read TGCGCCAGCGTTGAACTCCCCGCGAACACCGGGGAGCTGTTTTTT.

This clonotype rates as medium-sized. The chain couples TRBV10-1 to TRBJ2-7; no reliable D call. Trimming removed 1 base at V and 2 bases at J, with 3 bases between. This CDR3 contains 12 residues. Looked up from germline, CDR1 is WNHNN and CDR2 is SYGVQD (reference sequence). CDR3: CASSELAYEQYF. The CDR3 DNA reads TGCGCCAGCAGTGAGTTGGCCTACGAGCAGTACTTC.

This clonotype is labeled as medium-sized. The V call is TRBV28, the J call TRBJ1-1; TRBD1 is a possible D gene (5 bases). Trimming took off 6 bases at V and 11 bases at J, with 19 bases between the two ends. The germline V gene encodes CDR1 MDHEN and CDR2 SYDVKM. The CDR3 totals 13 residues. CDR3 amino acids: CASSLGTSLGAFF. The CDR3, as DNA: TGTGCCAGCAGCCTAGGGACTTCCTTAGGGGCTTTCTTT.

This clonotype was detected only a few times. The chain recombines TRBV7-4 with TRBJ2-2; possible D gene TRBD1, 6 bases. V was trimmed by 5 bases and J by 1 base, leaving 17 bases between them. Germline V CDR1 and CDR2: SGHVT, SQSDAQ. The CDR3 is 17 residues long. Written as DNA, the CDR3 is TGTGCCAGCAGCCCCCTTACGTTCAGGGGGAACACCGGGGAGCTGTTTTTT. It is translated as CASSPLTFRGNTGELFF.

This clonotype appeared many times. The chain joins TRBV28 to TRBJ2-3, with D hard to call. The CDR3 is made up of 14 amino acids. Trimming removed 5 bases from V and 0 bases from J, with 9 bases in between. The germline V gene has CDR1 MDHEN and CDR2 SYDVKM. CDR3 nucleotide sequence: TGTGCCAGCAGTCGCGGCGGTAGCACAGATACGCAGTATTTT. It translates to CASSRGGSTDTQYF.

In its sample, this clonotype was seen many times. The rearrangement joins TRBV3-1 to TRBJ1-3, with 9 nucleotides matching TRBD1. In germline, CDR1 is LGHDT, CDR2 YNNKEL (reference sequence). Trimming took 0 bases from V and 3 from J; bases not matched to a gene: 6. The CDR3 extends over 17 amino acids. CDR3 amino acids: CASSQDIPDRGGNTIYF. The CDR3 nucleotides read TGTGCCAGCAGCCAAGATATTCCGGACAGGGGTGGAAACACCATATATTTT. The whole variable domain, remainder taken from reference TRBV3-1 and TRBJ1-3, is DTAVSQTPKYLVTQMGNDKSIKCEQNLGHDTMYWYKQDSKKFLKIMFSYNNKELIINETVPNRFSPKSPDKAHLNLHINSLELGDSAVYFCASSQDIPDRGGNTIYFGEGSWLTVV.

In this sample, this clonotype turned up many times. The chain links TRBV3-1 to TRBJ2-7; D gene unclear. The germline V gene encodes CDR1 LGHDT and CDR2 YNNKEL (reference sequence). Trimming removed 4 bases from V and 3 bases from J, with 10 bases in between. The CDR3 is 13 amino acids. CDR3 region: CASSLFPGYEQYF. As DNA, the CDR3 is TGTGCCAGCAGCCTCTTCCCGGGCTACGAGCAGTACTTC.

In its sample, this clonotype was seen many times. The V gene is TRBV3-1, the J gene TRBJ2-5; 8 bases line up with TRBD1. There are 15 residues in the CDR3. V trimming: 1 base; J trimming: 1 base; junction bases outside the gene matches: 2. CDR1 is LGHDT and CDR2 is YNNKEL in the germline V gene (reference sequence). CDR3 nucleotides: TGTGCCAGCAGCCAAGGAACAGGGGGCCAAGAGACCCAGTACTTC. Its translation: CASSQGTGGQETQYF.

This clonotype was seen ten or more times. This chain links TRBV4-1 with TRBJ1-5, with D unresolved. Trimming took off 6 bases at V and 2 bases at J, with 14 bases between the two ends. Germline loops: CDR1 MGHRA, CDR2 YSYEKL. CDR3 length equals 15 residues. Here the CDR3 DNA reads TGCGCCAGCAGTCCGACTCCCGGGGGCAATCAGCCCCAGCATTTT. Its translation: CASSPTPGGNQPQHF.

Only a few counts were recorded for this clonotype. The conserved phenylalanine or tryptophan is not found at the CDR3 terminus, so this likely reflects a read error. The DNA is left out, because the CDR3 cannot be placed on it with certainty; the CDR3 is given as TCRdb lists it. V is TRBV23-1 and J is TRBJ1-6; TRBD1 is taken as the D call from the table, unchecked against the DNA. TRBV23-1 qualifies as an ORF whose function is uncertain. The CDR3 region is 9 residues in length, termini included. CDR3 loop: CASSQTPGQ.

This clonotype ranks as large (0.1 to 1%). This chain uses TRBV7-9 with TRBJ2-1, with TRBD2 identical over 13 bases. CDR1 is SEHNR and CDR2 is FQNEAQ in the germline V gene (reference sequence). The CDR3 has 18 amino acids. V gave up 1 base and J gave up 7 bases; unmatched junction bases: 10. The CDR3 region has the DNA TGTGCCAGCAGCTTAGACTCTTGGTGGACTAGCGGGAGTAATGAGCAGTTCTTC. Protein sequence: CASSLDSWWTSGSNEQFF.

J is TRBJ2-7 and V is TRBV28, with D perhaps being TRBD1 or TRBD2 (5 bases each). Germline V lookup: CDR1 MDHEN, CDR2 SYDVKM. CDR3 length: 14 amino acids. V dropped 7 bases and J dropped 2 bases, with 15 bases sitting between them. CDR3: CASTLWDRAYEQYF. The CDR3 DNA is TGTGCCAGCACCCTGTGGGACCGAGCCTACGAGCAGTACTTC.

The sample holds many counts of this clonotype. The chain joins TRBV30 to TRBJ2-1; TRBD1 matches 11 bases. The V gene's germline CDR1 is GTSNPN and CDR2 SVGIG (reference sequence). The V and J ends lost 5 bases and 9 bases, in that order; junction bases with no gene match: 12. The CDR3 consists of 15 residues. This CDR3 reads CAWAPTDRGRGEQFF. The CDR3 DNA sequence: TGTGCCTGGGCCCCAACGGACAGGGGGCGCGGTGAGCAGTTCTTC.

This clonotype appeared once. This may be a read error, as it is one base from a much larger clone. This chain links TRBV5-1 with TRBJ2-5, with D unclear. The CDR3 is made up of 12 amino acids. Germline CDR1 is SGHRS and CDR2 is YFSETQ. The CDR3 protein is CASTDSQGTQYF. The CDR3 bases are TGCGCCAGCACCGATAGCCAAGGGACCCAGTACTTC.

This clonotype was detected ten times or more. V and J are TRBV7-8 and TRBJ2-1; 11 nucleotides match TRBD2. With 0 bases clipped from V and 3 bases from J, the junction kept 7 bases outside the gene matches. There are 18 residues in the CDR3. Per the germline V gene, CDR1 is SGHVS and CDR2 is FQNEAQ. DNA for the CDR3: TGTGCCAGCAGCTTAGCGAGGGCTAGCGGGGGGATCTACAATGAGCAGTTCTTC. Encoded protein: CASSLARASGGIYNEQFF.

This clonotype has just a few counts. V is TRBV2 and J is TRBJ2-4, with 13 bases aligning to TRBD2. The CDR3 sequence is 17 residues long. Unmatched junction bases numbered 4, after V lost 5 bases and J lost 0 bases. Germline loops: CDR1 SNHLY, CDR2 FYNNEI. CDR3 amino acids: CASSPGTSGIAKNIQYF. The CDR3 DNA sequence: TGTGCCAGCAGTCCCGGGACTAGCGGGATAGCCAAAAACATTCAGTACTTC.

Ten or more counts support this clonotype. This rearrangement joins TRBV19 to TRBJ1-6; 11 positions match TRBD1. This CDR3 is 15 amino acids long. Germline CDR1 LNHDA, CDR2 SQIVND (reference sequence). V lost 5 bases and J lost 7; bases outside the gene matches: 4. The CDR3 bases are TGTGCCAGTAGTTCGGGACAGGGGGGAAATTCACCCCTCCACTTT. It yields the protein CASSSGQGGNSPLHF.

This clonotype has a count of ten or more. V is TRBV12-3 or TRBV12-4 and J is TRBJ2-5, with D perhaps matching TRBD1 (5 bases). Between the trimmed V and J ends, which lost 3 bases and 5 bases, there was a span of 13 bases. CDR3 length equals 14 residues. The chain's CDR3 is CASSFKGAEETQYF. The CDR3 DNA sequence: TGTGCCAGCAGTTTTAAAGGGGCGGAGGAGACCCAGTACTTC.

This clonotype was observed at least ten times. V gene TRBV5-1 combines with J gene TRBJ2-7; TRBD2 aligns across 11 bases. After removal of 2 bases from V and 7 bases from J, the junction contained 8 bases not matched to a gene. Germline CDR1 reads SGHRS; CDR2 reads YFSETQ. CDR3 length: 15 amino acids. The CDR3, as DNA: TGCGCCAGCAGCTTTTTCCTAGCGGGAGGAGGGGAGCAGTACTTC. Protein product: CASSFFLAGGGEQYF.